Listed below are T cell receptor beta chains from one sample, sequenced in a study of regulatory T cells in long-lasting Graves disease. One entry per CDR3 protein, called by TCRdb with MiXCR from the multiplex PCR reads. The sample has over 200,000 distinct CDR3 sequences, approximately 20% seen once. This same sample was also part of a study on T cells in Graves' hyperthyroidism and ophthalmopathy.

Sequenced here: peripheral blood mononuclear cells (PBMCs), sampled at new diagnosis, from a patient treated with antithyroid drugs. The receptors were gathered from a woman in her 30s with Graves disease. Both conserved end residues are part of each CDR3. Fields, in order: V gene, CDR3 protein.

v_gene: TRBV20-1
CDR3aa: CSAKRFSNTGELFF

v_gene: TRBV5-1
CDR3aa: CASSLEEGNEQYF

v_gene: TRBV19
CDR3aa: CASSPGSVGYEQYF

v_gene: TRBV12-3/TRBV12-4
CDR3aa: CASSPDRGEQYF

v_gene: TRBV12-5
CDR3aa: CASGLTDRGGTEAFF

v_gene: TRBV19
CDR3aa: CASSIGHLNTEAFF

v_gene: TRBV6-5
CDR3aa: CASSYSGETQYF

v_gene: TRBV12-5
CDR3aa: CASGPRDGAYEQYF

v_gene: TRBV5-6
CDR3aa: CASSLWQGTVYGYTF

v_gene: TRBV2
CDR3aa: CASSREGGSYNEQFF

v_gene: TRBV5-1
CDR3aa: CASLPHGQDEAEAFF

v_gene: TRBV27
CDR3aa: CASSPPTGPIYEQYF

v_gene: TRBV7-9
CDR3aa: CASTSDTQYF

v_gene: TRBV7-9
CDR3aa: CASSKGGVLEAFF

v_gene: TRBV7-2
CDR3aa: CASSLAGYQGYTF

v_gene: TRBV7-8
CDR3aa: CASSLVEAKGAEAFF

v_gene: TRBV6-1
CDR3aa: CASNPGGQGYGYTF

v_gene: TRBV12-3/TRBV12-4
CDR3aa: CASSLRRNPNYGYTF

v_gene: TRBV6-1
CDR3aa: CASSRTPGQGNQPQHF

v_gene: TRBV20-1
CDR3aa: CSARDPGLSDTGELFF

v_gene: TRBV2
CDR3aa: CASNLDRASEKLFF

v_gene: TRBV6-1
CDR3aa: CASSDELAGFTDTQYF

v_gene: TRBV20-1
CDR3aa: CSANDNRESYEQYF

v_gene: TRBV4-1
CDR3aa: CASSQEDRDFMNTEAFF

v_gene: TRBV12-3/TRBV12-4
CDR3aa: CASLGGGIRNEQFF

v_gene: TRBV6-1
CDR3aa: CASLLGGGLSYEQYF

v_gene: TRBV4-1
CDR3aa: CASSQGSQGTGNTIYF

v_gene: TRBV6-9
CDR3aa: CASSWSGGVETQYF

v_gene: TRBV24-1
CDR3aa: CATSDLRDREPDTQYF

v_gene: TRBV6-1
CDR3aa: CASSLNRETEAFF

v_gene: TRBV7-9
CDR3aa: CASSLAPVLAKNIQYF

v_gene: TRBV6-5
CDR3aa: CASSYGTGEKLFF

v_gene: TRBV4-1
CDR3aa: CASSQGGTGGGETQYF

v_gene: TRBV18
CDR3aa: CASSTDRRLYEQYF

v_gene: TRBV12-3/TRBV12-4
CDR3aa: CASSFLKHTATDTQYF

v_gene: TRBV6-1
CDR3aa: CASRTSGGSEQFF

v_gene: TRBV9
CDR3aa: CASSDAGGGYNEQFF

v_gene: TRBV5-1
CDR3aa: CASSPTPDSMNTEAFF

v_gene: TRBV5-1
CDR3aa: CASSLDRLARASRFKETQYF

v_gene: TRBV7-2
CDR3aa: CASSSSMMRGGRDNYGYTF